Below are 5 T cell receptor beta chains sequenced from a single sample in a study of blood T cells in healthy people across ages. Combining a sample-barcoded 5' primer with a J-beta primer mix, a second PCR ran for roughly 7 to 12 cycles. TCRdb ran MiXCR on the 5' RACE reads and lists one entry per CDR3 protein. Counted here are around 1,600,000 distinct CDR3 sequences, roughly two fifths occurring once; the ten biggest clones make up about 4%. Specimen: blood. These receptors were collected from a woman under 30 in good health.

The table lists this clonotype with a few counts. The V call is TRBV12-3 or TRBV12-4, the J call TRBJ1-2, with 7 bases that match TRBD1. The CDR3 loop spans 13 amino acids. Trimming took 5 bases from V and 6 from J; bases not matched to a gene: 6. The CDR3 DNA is TGTGCCAGCAGTAAGACAGGGTCCCATGGCTACACCTTC. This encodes CASSKTGSHGYTF.

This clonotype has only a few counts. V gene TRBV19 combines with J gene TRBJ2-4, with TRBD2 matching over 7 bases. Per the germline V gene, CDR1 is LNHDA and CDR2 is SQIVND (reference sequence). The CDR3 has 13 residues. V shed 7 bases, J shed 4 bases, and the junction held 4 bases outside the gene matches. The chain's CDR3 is CASTVGGKNIQYF. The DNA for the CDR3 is TGTGCCAGTACCGTGGGAGGGAAAAACATTCAGTACTTC.

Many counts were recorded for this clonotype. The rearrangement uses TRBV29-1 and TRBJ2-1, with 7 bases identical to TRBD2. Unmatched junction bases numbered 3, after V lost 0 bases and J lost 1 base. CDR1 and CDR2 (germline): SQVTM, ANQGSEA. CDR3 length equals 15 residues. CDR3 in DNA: TGCAGCGTTGAAGATAGGGGAGGGTCCTACAATGAGCAGTTCTTC. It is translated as CSVEDRGGSYNEQFF.

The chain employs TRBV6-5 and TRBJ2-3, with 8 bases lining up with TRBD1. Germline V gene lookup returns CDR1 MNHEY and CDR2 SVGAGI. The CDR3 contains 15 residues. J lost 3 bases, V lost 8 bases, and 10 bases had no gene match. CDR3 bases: TGTGCCAGCCAGGGGGCGGGAAGGTTTACAGATACGCAGTATTTT. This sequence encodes CASQGAGRFTDTQYF.

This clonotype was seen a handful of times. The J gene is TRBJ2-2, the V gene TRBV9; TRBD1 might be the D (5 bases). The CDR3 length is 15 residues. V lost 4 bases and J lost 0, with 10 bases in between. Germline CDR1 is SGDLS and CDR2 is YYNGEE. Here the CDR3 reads CASSPPGTNTGELFF. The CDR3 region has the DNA TGTGCCAGCAGCCCACCAGGGACGAACACCGGGGAGCTGTTTTTT.